These T cell receptor beta chains were read from a single sample in a study of blood T cell repertoires in COVID-19. The table came from immunoSEQ multiplex PCR; TCRdb's copy has only in-frame clones and leaves some out. The repertoire holds about 330,000 clones, with 86% as singletons. The specimen sequenced was peripheral blood. Receptors originate from a woman in her fifties or sixties with acute or convalescent COVID-19. The CDR3 runs from the conserved cysteine through the conserved F or W. The D gene is left open where the match is weak. Some rows have no size entry. The others give once, few or many, or a class for an expanded clone.

clone_size	d_call	j_call	v_call	cdr3_aa	cdr3_nt
NA	NA	TRBJ1-6	TRBV6-2/TRBV6-3	CASSYTDSLNSPLHF	TGTGCCAGCAGTTACACCGACAGCCTAAATTCACCCCTCCACTTT
few	TRBD1	TRBJ1-1	TRBV9	CASSTWDRWDTEAFF	TGTGCCAGCAGCACCTGGGACAGGTGGGACACTGAAGCTTTCTTT
NA	NA	TRBJ1-2	TRBV19	CASSSNVEGNYGYTF	TGTGCCAGTAGCAGCAACGTGGAGGGGAACTATGGCTACACCTTC
NA	NA	TRBJ2-5	TRBV24-1	CATSGDRVEETQYF	TGTGCCACCAGTGGCGACAGAGTCGAAGAGACCCAGTACTTC
NA	NA	TRBJ2-2	TRBV6-5	CASTANTGELFF	TGTGCCAGCACTGCGAACACCGGGGAGCTGTTTTTT
NA	NA	TRBJ1-2	TRBV4-3	CASSHNGGYTF	TGCGCCAGCAGCCATAACGGGGGCTACACCTTC
NA	TRBD2	TRBJ2-7	TRBV10-3	CAISVFSASGTYEQYF	TGTGCCATCAGTGTTTTTTCGGCTAGCGGTACCTACGAGCAGTACTTC
NA	TRBD1	TRBJ1-4	TRBV5-8	CASSSDRGYEKLFF	TGTGCCAGCAGCTCCGACAGGGGATATGAAAAACTGTTTTTT
NA	NA	TRBJ2-1	TRBV11-2	CASSQEGDEQFF	TGTGCCAGCAGTCAAGAGGGTGACGAGCAGTTCTTC
NA	TRBD2	TRBJ2-1	TRBV7-3	CASSSPSGRGNEQFF	TGTGCCAGCAGCTCTCCTAGCGGGAGGGGAAATGAGCAGTTCTTC
NA	NA	TRBJ2-3	TRBV6-5	CASSADSSSTDTQYF	TGTGCCAGCAGCGCAGACAGTTCATCCACAGATACGCAGTATTTT
NA	TRBD2	TRBJ2-3	TRBV7-2	CASSRILAGADTQYF	TGTGCCAGCAGCCGGATACTAGCGGGAGCAGATACGCAGTATTTT
NA	TRBD1	TRBJ2-5	TRBV19	CASSIDPPGQGKETQYF	TGTGCCAGTAGTATAGACCCCCCGGGACAGGGAAAAGAGACCCAGTACTTC
few	NA	TRBJ2-7	TRBV3-1/TRBV3-2	CASSQDLNREGFYEQYF	TGTGCCAGCAGCCAAGACTTGAACAGGGAGGGGTTCTACGAGCAGTACTTC
NA	TRBD2	TRBJ2-7	TRBV9	CASSVEAGHTYEQYF	TGTGCCAGCAGCGTAGAAGCGGGGCACACCTACGAGCAGTACTTC
NA	NA	TRBJ2-7	TRBV30	CACRQGSYEQYF	TGTGCCTGCAGGCAAGGCTCCTACGAGCAGTACTTC
NA	TRBD1	TRBJ1-2	TRBV4-1	CASSQNTGGAGSSGYTF	TGCGCCAGCAGCCAAAATACAGGGGGCGCGGGGTCTTCTGGCTACACCTTC
once	NA	TRBJ2-3	TRBV18	CASSPGGADTQYF	TGTGCCAGCTCACCAGGGGGCGCAGATACGCAGTATTTT
few	NA	TRBJ2-3	TRBV30	CACPDLGHPKAQYF	TGTGCCTGCCCGGACCTGGGGCACCCGAAGGCGCAGTATTTT
NA	TRBD1	TRBJ1-2	TRBV18	CASSPDRAHGYTF	TGTGCCAGCTCACCCGACAGGGCCCATGGCTACACCTTC
NA	TRBD1	TRBJ1-1	TRBV5-1	CASSLDRGTEAFF	TGCGCCAGCAGCTTGGACAGGGGAACTGAAGCTTTCTTT
NA	NA	TRBJ2-2	TRBV18	CASSPVAEMNTGELFF	TGTGCCAGCTCACCAGTCGCGGAAATGAACACCGGGGAGCTGTTTTTT
NA	TRBD1	TRBJ2-2	TRBV7-6	CASTIGTGPDTGELFF	TGTGCCAGCACTATTGGGACAGGCCCGGACACCGGGGAGCTGTTTTTT
NA	TRBD1	TRBJ1-1	TRBV5-1	CASSKGQGTSGNTEAFF	TGCGCCAGCAGCAAGGGACAGGGGACCTCTGGGAACACTGAAGCTTTCTTT
NA	NA	TRBJ2-7	TRBV6-5	CASSPGFLTYEQYF	TGTGCCAGCAGCCCAGGGTTCTTAACCTACGAGCAGTACTTC
NA	NA	TRBJ1-2	TRBV7-2	CASSLKTGGHYGYTF	TGTGCCAGCAGCTTAAAGACAGGCGGACACTATGGCTACACCTTC
NA	NA	TRBJ2-7	TRBV6-5	CASSVSPPAAYEQYF	TGTGCCAGCAGCGTCAGTCCGCCTGCAGCCTACGAGCAGTACTTC
NA	TRBD1	TRBJ1-2	TRBV4-2	CASSQNPNFGQGGGVYGYTF	TGTGCCAGCAGCCAAAACCCTAACTTCGGACAGGGGGGTGGCGTCTATGGCTACACCTTC
NA	TRBD1	TRBJ2-5	TRBV9	CASSANDRGDQETQYF	TGTGCCAGCAGCGCTAATGACAGGGGAGACCAAGAGACCCAGTACTTC
few	TRBD1	TRBJ1-5	TRBV19	CASSGRDRGSNQPQHF	TGTGCCAGTAGTGGTCGGGACAGGGGTAGCAATCAGCCCCAGCATTTT
NA	TRBD2	TRBJ2-2	TRBV9	CASSVTSGNTGELFF	TGTGCCAGCAGCGTAACTAGCGGGAACACCGGGGAGCTGTTTTTT
NA	NA	TRBJ2-1	TRBV6-2/TRBV6-3	CASSLTSYTYNEQFF	TGTGCCAGCAGTCTAACTAGCTACACCTACAATGAGCAGTTCTTC
NA	NA	TRBJ1-3	TRBV7-2	CASSFGQSGNTIYF	TGTGCCAGCAGCTTTGGACAGTCCGGAAACACCATATATTTT
NA	NA	TRBJ2-4	TRBV14	CASSQSVGNIQYF	TGTGCCAGCAGCCAAAGCGTGGGAAACATTCAGTACTTC
NA	NA	TRBJ1-4	TRBV21-1	CASSKDRKNEKLFF	TGTGCCAGCAGCAAGGACAGGAAGAATGAAAAACTGTTTTTT
NA	NA	TRBJ1-2	TRBV5-4	CASSFGGDGGANYGYTF	TGTGCCAGCAGCTTTGGCGGGGACGGGGGAGCTAACTATGGCTACACCTTC
NA	TRBD2	TRBJ2-7	TRBV6-1	CASSAQWTSGIRSYEQYF	TGTGCCAGCAGTGCCCAATGGACTAGCGGGATAAGGTCCTACGAGCAGTACTTC
NA	NA	TRBJ2-6	TRBV5-1	CASSLGFGVSGANVLTF	TGCGCCAGCAGCTTGGGTTTCGGAGTCTCTGGGGCCAACGTCCTGACTTTC
NA	TRBD2	TRBJ2-3	TRBV27	CASSFHGTSGRAYLGTDTQYF	TGTGCCAGCAGTTTTCACGGGACTAGCGGGAGGGCCTATCTGGGCACAGATACGCAGTATTTT
few	NA	TRBJ1-4	TRBV29-1	CSVEEGRNEKLFF	TGCAGCGTTGAAGAGGGGAGGAATGAAAAACTGTTTTTT
NA	NA	TRBJ2-7	TRBV7-2	CASSLTGWGGEQYF	TGTGCCAGCAGCTTAACAGGCTGGGGAGGCGAGCAGTACTTC
NA	NA	TRBJ2-7	TRBV20-1	CSARGQNEQYF	TGCAGTGCTAGAGGACAAAACGAGCAGTACTTC
NA	NA	TRBJ1-2	TRBV29-1	CSVASMGNYGYTF	TGCAGCGTTGCCTCAATGGGCAACTATGGCTACACCTTC
NA	TRBD2	TRBJ2-7	TRBV28	CASSLSPGLGGREQYF	TGTGCCAGCAGTTTATCACCGGGACTAGGGGGGAGGGAGCAGTACTTC
NA	NA	TRBJ2-7	TRBV28	CASSIRDYEQYF	TGTGCCAGCAGTATCAGGGATTACGAGCAGTACTTC
NA	NA	TRBJ1-2	TRBV3-1/TRBV3-2	CASSTRLDKTANYGYTF	TGTGCCAGCAGCACACGCTTGGACAAAACGGCTAACTATGGCTACACCTTC
NA	TRBD1	TRBJ2-7	TRBV9	CASSAEPGQGNEQYF	TGTGCCAGCAGCGCCGAACCGGGACAGGGGAACGAGCAGTACTTC
NA	NA	TRBJ2-3	TRBV27	CASSFGRSADTQYF	TGTGCCAGCAGTTTTGGGAGGTCGGCAGATACGCAGTATTTT
few	NA	TRBJ1-1	TRBV9	CASSVGGSMNTEAFF	TGTGCCAGCAGCGTAGGGGGCAGTATGAACACTGAAGCTTTCTTT
few	NA	TRBJ2-7	TRBV7-2	CASSLLGVSYEQYF	TGTGCCAGCAGCTTATTAGGGGTCTCCTACGAGCAGTACTTC
once	TRBD2	TRBJ2-7	TRBV7-9	CASSLGLAAWYEQYF	TGTGCCAGCAGCTTGGGACTAGCAGCGTGGTACGAGCAGTACTTC
few	NA	TRBJ1-4	TRBV5-1	CASSLLQDNEKLFF	TGCGCCAGCAGCTTGCTTCAGGATAATGAAAAACTGTTTTTT
NA	NA	TRBJ1-1	TRBV6-5	CASRPERDTITEAFF	TGTGCCAGCCGCCCGGAGCGGGACACGATCACTGAAGCTTTCTTT
NA	NA	TRBJ2-5	TRBV21-1	CASSKVTSEETQYF	TGTGCCAGCAGCAAAGTCACTAGCGAGGAGACCCAGTACTTC
NA	NA	TRBJ1-2	TRBV5-6	CASSLAVGQSWYGYTF	TGTGCCAGCAGCTTGGCCGTCGGACAGTCCTGGTATGGCTACACCTTC
NA	NA	TRBJ2-7	TRBV27	CASSTGSRGYEQYF	TGTGCCAGCAGTACGGGGAGCAGGGGTTACGAGCAGTACTTC